This T cell receptor beta chain is drawn from a study of shared clonotypes between healthy human individuals. Study as a whole: Donors, aged 18 to 49, were a couple of women and a few men.

Profiling relied on immunoSEQ multiplex PCR, and the TCRdb table lists in-frame clones only, not all of them. The sample contains some 1,100,000 clones, around 78% of which appear only once. The J segment lost 5 bases and the V segment lost 5 bases, leaving 9 bases of the junction unmatched. Germline-derived CDR1 and CDR2 are SEHNR and FQNEAQ (reference sequence). The CDR3 has 15 residues. The chain couples TRBV7-9 to TRBJ2-5, with 9 bases identical to TRBD2. The sample was memory CD4+ T cells from PBMCs. Noted subset: CD45RA-negative fraction. The TCR originated in a man aged 18-30 years in good health. Some clones in this sample may be carry-over from other donors' samples. The CDR3 nucleotides read TGTGCCAGCAGCCCCAGGGGTAGCGGGAGTGAGACCCAGTACTTC. Protein sequence: CASSPRGSGSETQYF.